The present TCR beta chain was sequenced within a study of blood T cell repertoires in COVID-19. Background on the study: Sites across the United States, Italy and Spain contributed samples from acute and convalescent COVID-19. T cells, B-cell-depleted T cells, or PBMCs provided the cDNA or gDNA that served as material.

Per the original methods: The authors estimated nucleated cell counts from reference gene primer amplification. Sequenced by immunoSEQ multiplex PCR; TCRdb stores in-frame clones only, minus some. V, J and clone size reflect that table, while D and trimming were determined from the DNA. The sample has 94,000 or so clones, 88% seen once. V shed 6 bases, J shed 3 bases, and the junction held 5 bases outside the gene matches. The CDR3 totals 16 residues. From germline, CDR1 is SNHLY and CDR2 FYNNEI. This clonotype was sampled from a woman older than 75 with active COVID-19. The sample taken for sequencing was peripheral blood. The chain uses TRBV2 and TRBJ2-5; 15 positions agree with TRBD2. The CDR3 sequence is CASSQGLAGGKETQYF. The CDR3 nucleotides read TGTGCCAGCAGCCAGGGACTAGCGGGAGGAAAAGAGACCCAGTACTTC.